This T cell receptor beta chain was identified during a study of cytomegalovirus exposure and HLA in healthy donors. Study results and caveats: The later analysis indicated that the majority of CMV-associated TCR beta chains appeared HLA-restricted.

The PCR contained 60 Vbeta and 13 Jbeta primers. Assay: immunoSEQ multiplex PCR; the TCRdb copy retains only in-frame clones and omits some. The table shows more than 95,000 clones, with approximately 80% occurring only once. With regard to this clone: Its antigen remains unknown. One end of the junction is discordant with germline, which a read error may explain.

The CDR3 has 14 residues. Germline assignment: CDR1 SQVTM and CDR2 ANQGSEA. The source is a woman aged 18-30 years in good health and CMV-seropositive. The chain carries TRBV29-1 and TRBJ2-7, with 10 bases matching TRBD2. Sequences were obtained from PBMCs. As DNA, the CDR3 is TGCAGCGTTGTACCTAGCGGGAGCTCCTGCGAGCAGTACTTC. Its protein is CSVVPSGSSCEQYF.